This T cell receptor (beta chain) came from a study of cytomegalovirus exposure and HLA in healthy donors. Study-wide results and limits: The authors reported that TCR beta sequences could predict HLA-A and HLA-B alleles. These predictions were accurate for most subjects in the first cohort. The study designated 150 to 200 TCR beta chains cytomegalovirus-associated.

Details on this clone: The antigen is undetermined.

With 4 bases removed from V and 1 base from J, the gap between germline ends came to 7 bases. The germline gives CDR1 MGHDK, CDR2 SYGVNS. This CDR3 contains 13 residues. Both 60 Vbeta primers and 13 Jbeta primers went into the PCR. Original processing methods: In a later analysis, of some 80 million unique beta chains, about 12 million appeared in at least two donors. The method was immunoSEQ multiplex PCR; TCRdb's version includes in-frame clones alone and lacks a portion of them. That table supplies the V and J calls and clone size; D and trimming were determined from the DNA. The sample holds 90,000 to 150,000 clones, about 80% seen once.

This TCR derives from a woman between 18 and 29 years old in good health and CMV-seronegative. Sequencing was carried out using PBMCs. This rearrangement joins TRBV25-1 to TRBJ1-1; D possibly corresponds to TRBD1 (5 bases). Here the CDR3 reads CASSVQGNTEAFF. In DNA, the CDR3 is TGTGCCAGCAGTGTCCAGGGGAACACTGAAGCTTTCTTT.